A single sample is the source of the 19 T cell receptor beta chains below, sequenced in a study of PD-1 blockade in classical Hodgkin lymphoma. The repertoire was sequenced with immunoSEQ multiplex PCR; TCRdb's copy has only in-frame clones and lacks some. The data hold fewer than 4,000 clones, with 50% to 75% observed a single time. Time point of the sample: cycle 4 day 1 (C4D1), after around six weeks of nivolumab. Relapses following autologous stem cell transplantation were seen in all patients, with brentuximab vedotin exposure varying. After thawing, PBMCs were subjected to magnetic negative selection to isolate CD8+ T cells. The specimen comprised CD8+ T cells from blood, sampled before the fourth cycle of nivolumab. The receptors originated from a human donor with classical Hodgkin lymphoma.

The V and J genes are TRBV9 and TRBJ2-1, with TRBD2 as a possible D gene (7 bases). This CDR3 contains 15 residues. The germline CDR1 and CDR2 sequences are SGDLS and YYNGEE. The V and J ends lost 6 bases and 2 bases respectively, with 15 bases between them. The CDR3 region is CASKPGGWPYNEQFF. The CDR3 region has the DNA TGTGCCAGCAAGCCGGGGGGCTGGCCCTACAATGAGCAGTTCTTC.

The gene calls are TRBV6-5 and TRBJ1-5; 7 bases match TRBD1. Germline CDR1 reads MNHEY; CDR2 reads SVGAGI. The CDR3 consists of 15 residues. Trimming removed 6 bases from V and 4 bases from J; junction bases left unmatched: 9. The CDR3, as DNA: TGTGCCAGCAGGACTGACAGGGAAGGGAATCAGCCCCAGCATTTT. As protein: CASRTDREGNQPQHF.

The chain combines TRBV10-1 with TRBJ1-3; no reliable D call. Germline-derived CDR1 and CDR2 are WNHNN and SYGVQD (reference sequence). The CDR3 covers 13 residues. The ends were cut back, 6 bases at V and 4 bases at J, with 10 bases in the middle. The CDR3 DNA sequence: TGCGCCAGCAGCCCGTCCTGGGGAAACACCATATATTTT. It codes for CASSPSWGNTIYF.

This chain connects TRBV27 to TRBJ2-1, with 11 bases fitting TRBD2. Losses at the gene ends were 6 bases for V and 3 bases for J; bases not matched to a gene: 13. CDR3 length: 18 residues. Germline V CDR1 and CDR2: MNHEY, SMNVEV (reference sequence). This chain's CDR3 is CASSPIGLAGGIYNEQFF. For the CDR3, the DNA is TGTGCCAGCAGCCCCATCGGCTTAGCGGGAGGGATCTACAATGAGCAGTTCTTC.

The gene calls are TRBV27 and TRBJ2-7; 8 bases fit TRBD2. The CDR3 contains 14 residues. Germline V gene sequence: CDR1 MNHEY, CDR2 SMNVEV (reference sequence). Unmatched junction bases numbered 4, after V lost 6 bases and J lost 0 bases. The CDR3: CASRFSGNSYEQYF. The CDR3 DNA reads as TGTGCCAGCAGATTTAGCGGGAACTCCTACGAGCAGTACTTC.

The gene calls are TRBV27 and TRBJ2-1, with 8 bases identical to TRBD1. The ends lost 4 bases at V and 7 bases at J; junction bases unmatched: 6. The CDR3 spans 14 residues. Germline V CDR1 and CDR2: MNHEY, SMNVEV (reference sequence). The CDR3 region is CASSSRTGRNEQFF. DNA for the CDR3: TGTGCCAGCAGTTCACGGACAGGGCGGAATGAGCAGTTCTTC.

V is TRBV28 and J is TRBJ2-5, with TRBD2 identical over 11 bases. CDR1 is MDHEN, CDR2 SYDVKM, per germline. Trimming cost V 3 bases and J 5 bases; bases outside gene matches: 8. The CDR3 covers 16 residues. Here the CDR3 reads CASSLLTSGSGETQYF. CDR3 sequence (DNA): TGTGCCAGCAGTTTGCTCACTAGCGGGAGTGGGGAGACCCAGTACTTC.

The chain has TRBV10-3 and TRBJ2-3; the match to TRBD2 covers 7 bases. In germline, CDR1 is ENHRY, CDR2 SYGVKD. The junction had 14 bases not matched to a gene; V was cut back by 7 bases and J by 4 bases. The CDR3 has 16 residues. The CDR3: CAINAAGEGPADTQYF. CDR3 DNA sequence: TGTGCCATCAACGCGGCGGGGGAGGGCCCGGCAGATACGCAGTATTTT.

This clone is labeled large (0.1 to 1%). V and J are TRBV7-6 and TRBJ2-5; no firm D call. This CDR3 spans 14 amino acids. The V end was cut by 3 bases, the J end by 5 bases, with 13 bases between. CDR1 and CDR2 from the germline V gene are SGHVS and FNYEAQ. The CDR3 is CASSFFQEAETQYF. The CDR3 bases are TGTGCCAGCAGCTTCTTTCAAGAAGCGGAGACCCAGTACTTC.

The V gene is TRBV7-9, the J gene TRBJ2-5; weak D call: TRBD2 (6 bases). Germline CDR1 SEHNR, CDR2 FQNEAQ (reference sequence). The length of the CDR3 is 13 residues. V lost 5 bases to trimming and J lost 5 bases, with 12 bases between them. The CDR3 bases are TGTGCCAGCAGCCACGGGAGTAGGGAGACCCAGTACTTC. The encoded protein is CASSHGSRETQYF.

A single count supports this clone. The V and J genes are TRBV4-2 and TRBJ2-6; D perhaps matches TRBD2 (6 bases). TRBJ2-7 explains the end of the DNA better; the J call may be wrong. The V gene's germline CDR1 is LGHNA and CDR2 YNFKEQ. The CDR3 sequence is 17 residues long. This CDR3 reads CASSQAQGGAGNYEQYF. The CDR3 DNA reads as TGTGCCAGCAGCCAAGCCCAAGGAGGGGCGGGTAACTACGAGCAGTACTTC.

About this clone itself: The junction shows a germline mismatch at one end, possibly a read error. The chain carries TRBV4-2 and TRBJ1-2, with a weak D call TRBD1 (6 bases). The length of the CDR3 is 14 residues. The germline V gene has CDR1 LGHNA and CDR2 YNFKEQ. CDR3 amino acids: CASTQEQGYYGYTF. The CDR3, as DNA: TGTGCCAGCACCCAAGAACAGGGATACTATGGCTACACCTTC.

The chain carries TRBV7-8 and TRBJ2-7; D not certain. The ends were cut back, 8 bases at V and 0 bases at J, with 11 bases in the middle. Germline V gives CDR1 SGHVS, CDR2 FQNEAQ. The CDR3 extends over 13 amino acids. In DNA form, the CDR3 reads TGTGCCAGCTCCGTAAGTGGCTCCTACGAGCAGTACTTC. Translated: CASSVSGSYEQYF. Full variable domain (outside the CDR3, taken from reference TRBV7-8 and TRBJ2-7): GAGVSQSPRYKVAKRGQDVALRCDPISGHVSLFWYQQALGQGPEFLTYFQNEAQLDKSGLPSDRFFAERPEGSVSTLKIQRTQQEDSAVYLCASSVSGSYEQYFGPGTRLTVT.

There are a few counts of this clone. This sequence joins TRBV13 and TRBJ1-2; no clear D gene. The germline V gene has CDR1 PRHDT and CDR2 FYEKMQ (reference sequence). The germline V and J ends were trimmed by 5 bases and 5 bases, with 12 bases remaining between them. The CDR3 spans 13 residues. CDR3: CASSPPETYGYTF. The CDR3 bases are TGTGCCAGCAGCCCTCCGGAGACTTATGGCTACACCTTC.

The chain employs TRBV30 and TRBJ2-7, with a weak D call TRBD1 (5 bases). Germline lookup yields CDR1 GTSNPN and CDR2 SVGIG (reference sequence). The CDR3 extends over 14 amino acids. Deletions cut 0 bases from V and 1 base from J, with 10 bases between. DNA for the CDR3: TGTGCCTGGAGTGTAAAGGGGTGGTCCTACGAGCAGTACTTC. It translates to CAWSVKGWSYEQYF. Full variable domain (missing parts from reference TRBV30 and TRBJ2-7): SQTIHQWPATLVQPVGSPLSLECTVEGTSNPNLYWYRQAAGRGLQLLFYSVGIGQISSEVPQNLSASRPQDRQFILSSKKLLLSDSGFYLCAWSVKGWSYEQYFGPGTRLTVT.

This rearrangement joins TRBV4-2 to TRBJ2-3; 13 positions match TRBD2. The CDR3 runs 20 residues. Germline-derived CDR1 and CDR2 are LGHNA and YNFKEQ. V shed 1 base, J shed 0 bases, and the junction held 10 bases outside the gene matches. For the CDR3, the DNA is TGTGCCAGCAGCCAAGCCGGGACTAGCGGGGTGCTCTCTAGCACAGATACGCAGTATTTT. Its protein product is CASSQAGTSGVLSSTDTQYF.

This sequence joins TRBV7-9 and TRBJ1-2, with TRBD1 as a possible D gene (6 bases). CDR1 and CDR2 (germline): SEHNR, FQNEAQ (reference sequence). V lost 3 bases and J 4 bases, leaving 12 bases between the germline ends. The CDR3 has 14 amino acids. CDR3 nucleotide sequence: TGTGCCAGCAGCTTCAGCACAGGGTTCTATGGCTACACCTTC. This translates into CASSFSTGFYGYTF.

The genes are TRBV6-5 and TRBJ1-1, with 8 bases fitting TRBD1. The J segment lost 4 bases and the V segment lost 5 bases, leaving 9 bases of the junction unmatched. CDR3 length: 15 amino acids. Germline V gene data show CDR1 as MNHEY and CDR2 as SVGAGI. CDR3 region: CASSLGDRGGTEAFF. CDR3 sequence (DNA): TGTGCCAGCAGTCTCGGCGACAGGGGCGGCACTGAAGCTTTCTTT.

J is TRBJ2-5 and V is TRBV2; 7 bases align to TRBD1. The CDR3 is 18 amino acids. Germline V gene data show CDR1 as SNHLY and CDR2 as FYNNEI. Trimming took 0 bases from V and 2 from J; bases not matched to a gene: 12. Written as DNA, the CDR3 is TGTGCCAGCAGTGAAGCAAACGAAGGGGGCGTTGGGCAAGAGACCCAGTACTTC. Amino acids: CASSEANEGGVGQETQYF.